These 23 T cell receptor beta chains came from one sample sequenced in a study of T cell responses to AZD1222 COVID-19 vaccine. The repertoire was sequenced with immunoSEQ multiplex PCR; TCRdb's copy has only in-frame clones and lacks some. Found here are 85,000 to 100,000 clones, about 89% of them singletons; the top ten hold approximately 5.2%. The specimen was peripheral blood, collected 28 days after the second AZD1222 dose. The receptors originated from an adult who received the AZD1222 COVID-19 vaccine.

Here the CDR3 reads CASSYKGQGITSGANVLTF. The CDR3 nucleotides read TGTGCCAGCAGTTACAAGGGACAGGGCATTACCTCTGGGGCCAACGTCCTGACTTTC. The rearrangement links TRBV6-2 or TRBV6-3 to TRBJ2-6; 9 nucleotides match TRBD1. V trimming: 2 bases; J trimming: 0 bases; junction bases outside the gene matches: 8. The CDR3 totals 19 residues. CDR1 is MNHEY and CDR2 is SVGEGT in the germline V gene.

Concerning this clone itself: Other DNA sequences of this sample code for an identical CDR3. Here the CDR3 reads CASSLDRGGNSPLHF. CDR3 bases: TGCGCCAGCAGCTTGGACAGGGGTGGAAATTCACCCCTCCACTTT. The chain combines TRBV5-1 with TRBJ1-6, with 7 bases identical to TRBD1. Germline assignment: CDR1 SGHRS and CDR2 YFSETQ. The CDR3 contains 15 residues. V was clipped by 0 bases and J by 7 bases; unmatched bases: 4.

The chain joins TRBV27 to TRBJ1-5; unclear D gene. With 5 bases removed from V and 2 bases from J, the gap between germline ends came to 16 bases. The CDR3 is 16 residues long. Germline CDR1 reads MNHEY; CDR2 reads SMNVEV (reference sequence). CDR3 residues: CASSPRLPGGNQPQHF. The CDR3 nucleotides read TGTGCCAGCAGTCCAAGGCTACCCGGGGGCAATCAGCCCCAGCATTTT.

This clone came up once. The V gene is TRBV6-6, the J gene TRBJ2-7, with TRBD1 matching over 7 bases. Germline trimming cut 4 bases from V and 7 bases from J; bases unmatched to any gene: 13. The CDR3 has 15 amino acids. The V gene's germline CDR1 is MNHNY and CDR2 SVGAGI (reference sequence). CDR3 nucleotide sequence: TGTGCCAGCAGTTTAGACTGGGAGACAGGGCCGGAGCAGTACTTC. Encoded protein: CASSLDWETGPEQYF.

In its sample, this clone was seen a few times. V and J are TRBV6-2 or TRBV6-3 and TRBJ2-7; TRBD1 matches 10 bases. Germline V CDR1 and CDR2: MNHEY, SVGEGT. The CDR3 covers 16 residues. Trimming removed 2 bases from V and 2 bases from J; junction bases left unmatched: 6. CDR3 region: CASSYPDRGLTYEQYF. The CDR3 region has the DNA TGTGCCAGCAGTTACCCGGACAGGGGGTTGACCTACGAGCAGTACTTC.

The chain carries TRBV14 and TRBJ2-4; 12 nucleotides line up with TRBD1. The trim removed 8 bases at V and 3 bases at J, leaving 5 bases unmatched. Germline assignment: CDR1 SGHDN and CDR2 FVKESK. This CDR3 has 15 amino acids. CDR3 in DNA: TGTGCCAGCTCGGGACAGGGGGCAGGCAAAAACATTCAGTACTTC. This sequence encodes CASSGQGAGKNIQYF.

The CDR3 protein is CASSISGAYNEQFF. The CDR3 DNA reads TGTGCCAGTAGTATATCCGGTGCCTACAATGAGCAGTTCTTC. The chain joins TRBV19 to TRBJ2-1, with D uncertain. Trimming pared 2 bases from V and 2 bases from J, leaving 7 bases between. The CDR3 has 14 amino acids. Per germline, CDR1 LNHDA and CDR2 SQIVND (reference sequence).

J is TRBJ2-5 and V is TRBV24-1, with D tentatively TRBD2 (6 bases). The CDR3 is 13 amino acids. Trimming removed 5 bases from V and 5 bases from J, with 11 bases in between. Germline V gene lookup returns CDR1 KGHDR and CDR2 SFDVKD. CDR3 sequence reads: CATSGGDRETQYF. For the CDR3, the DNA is TGTGCCACCAGTGGGGGGGACCGCGAGACCCAGTACTTC.

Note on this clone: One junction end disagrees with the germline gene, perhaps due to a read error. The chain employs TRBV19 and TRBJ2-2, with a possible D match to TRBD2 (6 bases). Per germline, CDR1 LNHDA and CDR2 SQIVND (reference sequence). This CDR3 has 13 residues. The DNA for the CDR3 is TGTGCCAGTAGTGGCGGGGCCACCTGGGAGCTGTTTTTT. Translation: CASSGGATWELFF.

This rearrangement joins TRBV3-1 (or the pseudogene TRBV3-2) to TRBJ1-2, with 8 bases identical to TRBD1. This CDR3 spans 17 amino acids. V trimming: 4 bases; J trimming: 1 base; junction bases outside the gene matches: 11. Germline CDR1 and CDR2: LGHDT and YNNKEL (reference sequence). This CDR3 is CASSPTTGQGLNYGYTF. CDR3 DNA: TGTGCCAGCAGCCCGACTACCGGACAGGGTCTTAACTATGGCTACACCTTC.

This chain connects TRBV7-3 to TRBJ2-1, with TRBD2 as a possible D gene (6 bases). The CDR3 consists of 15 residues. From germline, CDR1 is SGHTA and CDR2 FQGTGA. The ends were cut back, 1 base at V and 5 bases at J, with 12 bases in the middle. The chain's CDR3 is CASSLKGLPNNEQFF. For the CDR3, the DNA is TGTGCCAGCAGCTTAAAAGGACTACCTAACAATGAGCAGTTCTTC. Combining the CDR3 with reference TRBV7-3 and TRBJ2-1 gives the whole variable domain GAGVSQTPSNKVTEKGKYVELRCDPISGHTALYWYRQSLGQGPEFLIYFQGTGAADDSGLPNDRFFAVRPEGSVSTLKIQRTERGDSAVYLCASSLKGLPNNEQFFGPGTRLTVL.

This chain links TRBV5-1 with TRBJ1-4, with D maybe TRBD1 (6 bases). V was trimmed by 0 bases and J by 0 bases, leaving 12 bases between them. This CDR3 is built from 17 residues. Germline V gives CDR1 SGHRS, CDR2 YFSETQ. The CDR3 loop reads CASSLGQGFSTNEKLFF. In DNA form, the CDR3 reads TGCGCCAGCAGCTTGGGTCAGGGGTTTTCAACTAATGAAAAACTGTTTTTT.

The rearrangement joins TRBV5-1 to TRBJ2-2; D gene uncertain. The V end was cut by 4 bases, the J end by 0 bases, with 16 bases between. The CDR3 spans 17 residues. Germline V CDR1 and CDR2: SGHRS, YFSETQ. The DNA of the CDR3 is TGCGCCAGCAGCATCCGTGGACCAACATCGAACACCGGGGAGCTGTTTTTT. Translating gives CASSIRGPTSNTGELFF.

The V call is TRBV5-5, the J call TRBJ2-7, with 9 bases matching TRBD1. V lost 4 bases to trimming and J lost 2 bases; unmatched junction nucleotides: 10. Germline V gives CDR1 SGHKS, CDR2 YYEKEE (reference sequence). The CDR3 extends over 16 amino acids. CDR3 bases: TGTGCCAGCAGCAGGGACAGGGTAACCTTCCCCTACGAGCAGTACTTC. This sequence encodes CASSRDRVTFPYEQYF.

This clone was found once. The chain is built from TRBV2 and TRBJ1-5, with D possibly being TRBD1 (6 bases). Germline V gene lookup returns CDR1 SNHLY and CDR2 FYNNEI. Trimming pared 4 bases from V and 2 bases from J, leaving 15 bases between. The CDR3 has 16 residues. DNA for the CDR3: TGTGCCAGCAGTGGGGGTCGGGGGGCCGGCAATCAGCCCCAGCATTTT. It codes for CASSGGRGAGNQPQHF.

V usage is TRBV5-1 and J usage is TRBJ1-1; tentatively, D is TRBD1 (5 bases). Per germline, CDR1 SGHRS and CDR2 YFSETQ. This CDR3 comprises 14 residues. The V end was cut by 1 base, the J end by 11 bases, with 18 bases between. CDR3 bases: TGCGCCAGCAGCTTGCCCGGGGCCCCGAGTAGGGCTTTCTTT. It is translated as CASSLPGAPSRAFF.

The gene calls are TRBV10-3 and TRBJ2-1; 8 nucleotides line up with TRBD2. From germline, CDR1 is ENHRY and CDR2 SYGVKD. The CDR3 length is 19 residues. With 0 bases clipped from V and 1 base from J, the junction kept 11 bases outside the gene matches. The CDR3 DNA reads TGTGCCATCAGTGAGTCTGGCGGGGGGCCGACTCGGTCCTACAATGAGCAGTTCTTC. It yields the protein CAISESGGGPTRSYNEQFF.

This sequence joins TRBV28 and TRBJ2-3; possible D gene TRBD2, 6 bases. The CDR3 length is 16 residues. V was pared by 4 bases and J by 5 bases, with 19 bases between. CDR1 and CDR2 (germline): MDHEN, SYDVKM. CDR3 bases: TGTGCCAGCAGTTCGGGGGAGGAGGGAGCGGGAGATACGCAGTATTTT. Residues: CASSSGEEGAGDTQYF.

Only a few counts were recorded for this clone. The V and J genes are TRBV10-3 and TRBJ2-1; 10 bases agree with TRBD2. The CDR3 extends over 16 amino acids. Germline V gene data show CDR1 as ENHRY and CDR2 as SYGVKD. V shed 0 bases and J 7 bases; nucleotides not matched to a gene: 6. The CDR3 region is CAISESIAGGQNEQFF. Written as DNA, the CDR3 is TGTGCCATCAGTGAGTCTATAGCGGGGGGTCAGAATGAGCAGTTCTTC.

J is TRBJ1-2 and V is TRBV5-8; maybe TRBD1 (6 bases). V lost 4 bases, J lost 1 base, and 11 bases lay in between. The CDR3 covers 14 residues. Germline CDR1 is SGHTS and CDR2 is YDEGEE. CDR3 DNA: TGTGCCAGCAGCACCTGGACAGATAACTATGGCTACACCTTC. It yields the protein CASSTWTDNYGYTF. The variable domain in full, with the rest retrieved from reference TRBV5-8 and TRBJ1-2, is EAGVTQSPTHLIKTRGQQATLRCSPISGHTSVYWYQQALGLGLQFLLWYDEGEERNRGNFPPRFSGRQFPNYSSELNVNALELEDSALYLCASSTWTDNYGYTFGSGTRLTVV.

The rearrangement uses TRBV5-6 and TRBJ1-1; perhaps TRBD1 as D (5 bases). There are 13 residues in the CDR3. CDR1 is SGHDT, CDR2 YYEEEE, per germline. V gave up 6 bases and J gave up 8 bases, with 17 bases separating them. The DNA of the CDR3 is TGTGCCAGCATCACCTCGGGGGGGTCCGAAGCTTTCTTT. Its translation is CASITSGGSEAFF.

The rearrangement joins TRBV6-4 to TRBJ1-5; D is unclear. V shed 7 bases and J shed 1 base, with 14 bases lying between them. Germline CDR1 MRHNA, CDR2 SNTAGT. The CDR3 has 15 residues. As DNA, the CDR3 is TGTGCCAGCACCCCCCGTGGGGTGAGCAATCAGCCCCAGCATTTT. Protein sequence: CASTPRGVSNQPQHF.

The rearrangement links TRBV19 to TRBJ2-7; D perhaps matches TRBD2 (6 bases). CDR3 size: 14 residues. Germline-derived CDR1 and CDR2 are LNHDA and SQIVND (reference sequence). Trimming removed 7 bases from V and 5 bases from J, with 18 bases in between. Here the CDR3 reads CASKEQGRGDEQYF. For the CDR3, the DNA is TGTGCCAGTAAAGAGCAGGGTCGCGGGGACGAGCAGTACTTC.